One sample yielded the 11 T cell receptor beta chains listed below, sequenced in a study of OX40 agonist ivuxolimab in advanced cancers. Using immunoSEQ multiplex PCR, the repertoire was profiled, and TCRdb retains in-frame clones only, with some absent. The data show some 75,000 clones, around 84% seen once. The sequenced sample was CD4+ or CD8+ T cells sorted from blood, obtained in a trial of the OX40 agonist ivuxolimab. The receptors shown here come from an adult with an advanced solid tumor such as melanoma, head and neck, liver or kidney cancer.

This clone was seen a few times. This sequence joins TRBV18 and TRBJ2-1; D is unclear. Trimming shortened V by 2 bases and J by 6 bases, and 11 bases separated the two germline ends. Germline lookup yields CDR1 KGHSH and CDR2 LQKENI. The length of the CDR3 is 14 residues. The CDR3: CASSPMAVLNEQFF. CDR3 sequence (DNA): TGTGCCAGCTCACCAATGGCGGTCCTCAATGAGCAGTTCTTC.

V gene TRBV5-1 combines with J gene TRBJ2-7; TRBD2 agrees at 8 bases. Germline V gives CDR1 SGHRS, CDR2 YFSETQ. The CDR3 covers 14 residues. Losses at the gene ends were 2 bases for V and 4 bases for J; bases not matched to a gene: 5. DNA for the CDR3: TGCGCCAGCAGCTTATGGGCGGGGGGTTACGAGCAGTACTTC. Translation: CASSLWAGGYEQYF.

The rearrangement joins TRBV6-6 to TRBJ1-2; perhaps TRBD1 as D (6 bases). Trimming removed 5 bases at V and 3 bases at J, with 13 bases between. The CDR3 consists of 14 residues. CDR1 is MNHNY, CDR2 SVGAGI, per germline (reference sequence). CDR3 protein: CASSPTGPDYGYTF. CDR3 in DNA: TGTGCCAGCAGTCCCACAGGGCCTGACTATGGCTACACCTTC.

The chain links TRBV7-3 to TRBJ2-3; 9 nucleotides align to TRBD1. There are 13 residues in the CDR3. CDR1 is SGHTA, CDR2 FQGTGA, per germline. J gave up 7 bases and V 4 bases, and 3 bases lay outside the gene matches. CDR3 bases: TGTGCCAGCAGCTCGGACAGGGGATATACGCAGTATTTT. It codes for CASSSDRGYTQYF.

The chain is built from TRBV18 and TRBJ2-1; a weak D match, TRBD1 (7 bases). Germline V gene data show CDR1 as KGHSH and CDR2 as LQKENI. V dropped 2 bases and J dropped 10 bases, with 15 bases sitting between them. This CDR3 has 14 amino acids. The CDR3 sequence: CASSPRRGRGEQFF. In DNA, the CDR3 is TGTGCCAGCTCACCAAGGAGGGGGCGCGGCGAGCAGTTCTTC.

In the case of this clone: Sequence at one end of the junction differs from germline and may be a read error. The CDR3 protein is CASSSQGSSAFF. The CDR3 DNA reads TGTGCCAGCAGCTCACAGGGTAGTTCAGCTTTCTTT. This chain connects TRBV5-1 to TRBJ1-1; D might be TRBD1 (6 bases). The germline CDR1 and CDR2 sequences are SGHRS and YFSETQ. This CDR3 has 12 residues.

V usage is TRBV7-2 and J usage is TRBJ1-2; D remains unclear. In germline, CDR1 is SGHTA, CDR2 FQGNSA. The CDR3 is made up of 13 amino acids. The V gene lost 1 base and the J gene lost 8 bases, with 11 bases spanning the gap. CDR3 coding DNA: TGTGCCAGCAGCTTAGACGGGTCTAGGGGCTACACCTTC. This translates into CASSLDGSRGYTF.

This chain uses TRBV10-3 with TRBJ1-3, with no clear D. CDR3 length equals 16 residues. From germline, CDR1 is ENHRY and CDR2 SYGVKD. V was clipped by 6 bases and J by 0 bases, with 15 bases between them. CDR3 loop: CAISDLGRISGNTIYF. DNA of the CDR3: TGTGCCATCAGCGACCTCGGTCGGATCTCTGGAAACACCATATATTTT.

The chain joins TRBV30 to TRBJ2-1, with D perhaps TRBD1 (5 bases). CDR3 length equals 14 residues. V lost 5 bases and J 5 bases, leaving 16 bases between the germline ends. Germline V lookup: CDR1 GTSNPN, CDR2 SVGIG (reference sequence). CDR3 sequence: CAWGDSGHNNEQFF. CDR3 nucleotide sequence: TGTGCCTGGGGTGACAGTGGGCACAACAATGAGCAGTTCTTC.

This rearrangement joins TRBV12-2 to TRBJ1-1; TRBD1, the table's D call, was not compared with the DNA. TRBV12-2 is termed a pseudogene. This CDR3 spans 17 amino acids. The CDR3 DNA reads TGTGCAAGTCTAAGGTCCAGGGGCTTTTTTCTGAACACTGAAGCTTTCTTT. Translated, it gives CASLRSRGFFLNTEAFF.

This chain uses TRBV15 with TRBJ2-1; D gene uncertain. Germline values: CDR1 LNHNV, CDR2 YYDKDF (reference sequence). Trimming removed 3 bases at V and 6 bases at J, with 15 bases between. The CDR3 length is 15 residues. In DNA form, the CDR3 reads TGTGCCACCAGCAGTAACCTGGACGCCCTCAATGAGCAGTTCTTC. It encodes CATSSNLDALNEQFF.